The entry that follows covers one T cell receptor (beta chain) sequence. This entry is derived from a study of T cells in Graves' hyperthyroidism and ophthalmopathy. Germline assignment: CDR1 SGDLS and CDR2 YYNGEE. The length of the CDR3 is 17 residues. V lost 4 bases, J lost 3 bases, and 21 bases lay in between. Using RNA transcripts as the source, TCR beta CDR3 regions were amplified. A set of HTBI primers served as the primers for a first-round RT-PCR of the TCR CDR3. In TCRdb, the multiplex PCR reads were re-called with MiXCR into one record per CDR3 protein. The sample shows nearly 600,000 distinct CDR3 sequences, 14% of them seen only once.

The source material was blood. The source of this sequence is a woman in her 30s with Graves' hyperthyroidism that later progressed to Graves' ophthalmopathy. The chain recombines TRBV9 with TRBJ2-3; D might be TRBD1 or TRBD2, each matching 5 bases. CDR3 sequence (DNA): TGTGCCAGCAGCCGACCCGGGACGGGCGTGGCTACAGATACGCAGTATTTT. This codes for CASSRPGTGVATDTQYF.